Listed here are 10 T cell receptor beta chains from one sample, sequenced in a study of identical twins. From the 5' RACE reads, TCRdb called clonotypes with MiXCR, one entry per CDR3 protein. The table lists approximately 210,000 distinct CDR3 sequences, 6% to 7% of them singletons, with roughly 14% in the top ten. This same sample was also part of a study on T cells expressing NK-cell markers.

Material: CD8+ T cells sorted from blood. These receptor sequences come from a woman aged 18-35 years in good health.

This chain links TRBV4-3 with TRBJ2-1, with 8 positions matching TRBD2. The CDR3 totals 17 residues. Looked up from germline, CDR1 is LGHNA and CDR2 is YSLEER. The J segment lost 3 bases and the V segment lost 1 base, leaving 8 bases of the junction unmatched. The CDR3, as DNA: TGCGCCAGCAGCCAAGGTCCCTCTAGCGGGTTCTACAATGAGCAGTTCTTC. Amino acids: CASSQGPSSGFYNEQFF.

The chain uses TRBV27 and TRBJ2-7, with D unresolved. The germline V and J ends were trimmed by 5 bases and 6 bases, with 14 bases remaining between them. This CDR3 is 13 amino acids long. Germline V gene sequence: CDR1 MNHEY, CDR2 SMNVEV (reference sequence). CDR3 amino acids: CASSPGAGSEQYF. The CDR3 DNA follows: TGTGCCAGCAGTCCCGGCGCTGGGTCCGAGCAGTACTTC.

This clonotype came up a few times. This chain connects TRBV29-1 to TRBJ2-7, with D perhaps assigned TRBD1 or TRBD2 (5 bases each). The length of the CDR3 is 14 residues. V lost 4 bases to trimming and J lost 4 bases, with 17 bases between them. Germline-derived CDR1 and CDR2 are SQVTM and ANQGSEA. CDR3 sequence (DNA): TGCAGCGTTGTTCCCCAGGGAGTAGAGTACGAGCAGTACTTC. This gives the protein CSVVPQGVEYEQYF.

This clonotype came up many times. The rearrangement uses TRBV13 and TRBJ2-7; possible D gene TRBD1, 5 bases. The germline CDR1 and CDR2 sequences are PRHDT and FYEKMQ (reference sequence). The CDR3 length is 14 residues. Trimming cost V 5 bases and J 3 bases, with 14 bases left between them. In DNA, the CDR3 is TGTGCCAGCAGCCCCGGACACCGGAACTACGAGCAGTACTTC. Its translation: CASSPGHRNYEQYF.

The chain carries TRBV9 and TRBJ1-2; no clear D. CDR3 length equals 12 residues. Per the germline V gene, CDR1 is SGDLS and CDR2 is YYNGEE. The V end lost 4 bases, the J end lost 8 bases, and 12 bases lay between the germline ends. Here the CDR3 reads CASSPGDWGYTF. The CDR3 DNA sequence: TGTGCCAGCAGCCCTGGTGACTGGGGCTACACCTTC.

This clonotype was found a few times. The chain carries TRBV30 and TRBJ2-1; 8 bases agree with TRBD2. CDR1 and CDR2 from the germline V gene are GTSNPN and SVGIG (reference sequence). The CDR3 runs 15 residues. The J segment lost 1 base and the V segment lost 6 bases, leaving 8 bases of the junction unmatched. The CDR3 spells CACSGAGESYNEQFF. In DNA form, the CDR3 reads TGTGCCTGCTCCGGAGCGGGAGAATCCTACAATGAGCAGTTCTTC.

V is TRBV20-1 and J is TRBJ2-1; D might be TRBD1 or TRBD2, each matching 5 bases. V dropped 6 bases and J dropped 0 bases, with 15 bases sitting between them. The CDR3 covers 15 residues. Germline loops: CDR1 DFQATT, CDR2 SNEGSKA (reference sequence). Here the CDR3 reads CSAETGTRSYNEQFF. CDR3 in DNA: TGCAGTGCAGAAACCGGGACCCGCTCCTACAATGAGCAGTTCTTC.

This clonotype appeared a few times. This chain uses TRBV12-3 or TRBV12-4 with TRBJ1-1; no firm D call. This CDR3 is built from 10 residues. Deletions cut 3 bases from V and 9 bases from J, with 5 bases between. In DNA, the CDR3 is TGTGCCAGCAGTTTGTCCCAAGCTTTCTTT. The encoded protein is CASSLSQAFF.

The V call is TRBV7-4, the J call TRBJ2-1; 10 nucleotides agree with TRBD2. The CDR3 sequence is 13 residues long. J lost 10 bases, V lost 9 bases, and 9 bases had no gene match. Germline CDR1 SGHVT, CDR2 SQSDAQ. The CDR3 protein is CARAGLAEEEQFF. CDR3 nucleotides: TGTGCCAGGGCCGGACTAGCGGAGGAAGAGCAGTTCTTC.

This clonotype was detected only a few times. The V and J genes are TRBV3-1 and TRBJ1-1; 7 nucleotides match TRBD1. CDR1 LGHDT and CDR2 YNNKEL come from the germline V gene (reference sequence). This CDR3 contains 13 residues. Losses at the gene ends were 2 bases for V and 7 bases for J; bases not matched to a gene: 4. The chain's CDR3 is CASSQPTGDEAFF. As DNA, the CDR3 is TGTGCCAGCAGCCAACCTACAGGGGATGAAGCTTTCTTT.